A selection of T cell receptor beta chains follows, all from one sample in a study of beta chain features in type 1 diabetes. Profiled with immunoSEQ multiplex PCR; TCRdb holds only in-frame clones, not every one. The table shows hundreds of thousands of clones, with roughly 16% occurring only once. Sequenced input: naive CD4+ T cells from blood. The receptors shown here come from a young man in good health. Both conserved end residues are part of each CDR3. The D gene is left open where the match is weak. Some rows have no size entry. The others give once, few or many, or a class for an expanded clone.

.	17	TRBV13	TRBJ1-4	TRBD1	TGTGCCAGCAGCGGAGGCCGTTCGGTCAGGGGGAATGAAAAACTGTTTTTT	CASSGGRSVRGNEKLFF
.	20	TRBV5-1	TRBJ2-3	TRBD2	TGCGCCAGCAGCTTGGTCTTCTGGACTAGCGGGAGGGCCGTAGTGGATACGCAGTATTTT	CASSLVFWTSGRAVVDTQYF
few	14	TRBV9	TRBJ2-7	.	TGTGCCAGCAGCCCCCCAGGGGCGGGCGACGAGCAGTACTTC	CASSPPGAGDEQYF
few	15	TRBV14	TRBJ2-3	TRBD2	TGTGCCAGCAGCTCACAAGGACTAGCCACAGATACGCAGTATTTT	CASSSQGLATDTQYF
.	13	TRBV28	TRBJ2-7	.	TGTGCCAGCAGCAGAGGGGGTTCCTACGAGCAGTACTTC	CASSRGGSYEQYF
.	15	TRBV2	TRBJ1-2	.	TGTGCCAGCAGTGAAGAAGTTATACGTCGAGATGGCTACACCTTC	CASSEEVIRRDGYTF
few	15	TRBV28	TRBJ2-7	TRBD1	TGTGCCAGCAGTTCAGGACAGGTTGGGATCTACGAGCAGTACTTC	CASSSGQVGIYEQYF
few	15	TRBV5-1	TRBJ2-2	.	TGCGCCAGCAGCTTGGCCGTCAGGGGAAACGGGGAGCTGTTTTTT	CASSLAVRGNGELFF
few	14	TRBV21-1	TRBJ1-6	.	TGTGCCAGCAGCAAAGCGCTTCGGGTCTCACCCCTCCACTTT	CASSKALRVSPLHF
few	14	TRBV2	TRBJ1-2	TRBD1	TGTGCCAGCAGTTTTCAGGGGGCACACTATGGCTACACCTTC	CASSFQGAHYGYTF
few	15	TRBV7-8	TRBJ2-7	TRBD2	TGTGCCAGCAGCCCAAAGCGGAGCGGGGTCTACGAGCAGTACTTC	CASSPKRSGVYEQYF
few	14	TRBV6-5	TRBJ1-5	.	TGTGCCAGCAGTTCTCGGGGGGCCGTTCAGCCCCAGCATTTT	CASSSRGAVQPQHF
few	14	TRBV15	TRBJ1-4	TRBD1	TGTGCCACCAGACCCCAGGGGGCAGAGGAAAAACTGTTTTTT	CATRPQGAEEKLFF
few	21	TRBV19	TRBJ2-1	TRBD2	TGTGCCAGTAGTGTAACAATCAAGGGACTAGCGGGAGTTTTGCCCTACAATGAGCAGTTCTTC	CASSVTIKGLAGVLPYNEQFF
few	16	TRBV2	TRBJ2-5	TRBD1	TGTGCCAGCAGCGCCAGGGACAGGGGATCTCAAGAGACCCAGTACTTC	CASSARDRGSQETQYF
.	15	TRBV15	TRBJ1-5	.	TGTGCCACCAGCAGGGACCAGACGGCGGGAAGGCCCCAGCATTTT	CATSRDQTAGRPQHF
.	12	TRBV28	TRBJ1-2	.	TGTGCCAGCAGTTCTCGGACGGGATGGCGCACCTTC	CASSSRTGWRTF
.	10	TRBV20-1	TRBJ2-7	.	TGCAGTGCAGGCTCCTACGAGCAGTACTTC	CSAGSYEQYF
.	12	TRBV28	TRBJ2-5	.	TGTGCCAGCCGGGACCCCAAAGAGACCCAGTACTTC	CASRDPKETQYF
few	14	TRBV5-1	TRBJ2-3	.	TGCGCCAGCAGCTTAGGAAGCGGCACAGATACGCAGTATTTT	CASSLGSGTDTQYF
.	13	TRBV27	TRBJ1-1	.	TGTGCCAGCAGTTTGTGGGGGAACACTGAAGCTTTCTTT	CASSLWGNTEAFF
few	15	TRBV7-3	TRBJ2-3	TRBD2	TGTGCCAGCAGCTTAGGACTAGCGGGCACAGATACGCAGTATTTT	CASSLGLAGTDTQYF
.	18	TRBV4-3	TRBJ2-3	TRBD2	TGCGCCAGCAGCCTAGGGAGCCGCCTAGCGGGAGTACGAGATACGCAGTATTTT	CASSLGSRLAGVRDTQYF
.	12	TRBV7-2	TRBJ2-7	.	TGTGCCAGCAGCTTGACAGGTTACGAGCAGTACTTC	CASSLTGYEQYF
few	17	TRBV7-2	TRBJ2-2	.	TGTGCCAGCAGCCCATATCCCGGGACACTGAACACCGGGGAGCTGTTTTTT	CASSPYPGTLNTGELFF
many	16	TRBV5-4	TRBJ2-1	TRBD2	TGTGCCAGCAGCTTGGGGCTAGCGGGCGACGGGGATGAGCAGTTCTTC	CASSLGLAGDGDEQFF
.	18	TRBV11-2	TRBJ2-1	TRBD2	TGTGCCAGCAGCTTAGATCTCCGGACTAGCGGGGGTTACAATGAGCAGTTCTTC	CASSLDLRTSGGYNEQFF
few	20	TRBV27	TRBJ2-1	TRBD1	TGTGCCAGACCGTTCCCCGTTTGTAGGACAGGGGGCGGTCGGGGCAATGAGCAGTTCTTC	CARPFPVCRTGGGRGNEQFF
.	13	TRBV12-5	TRBJ1-2	.	TGTGCTAGTGGTTTGTTTGGAGGGGATGGCTACACCTTC	CASGLFGGDGYTF
few	16	TRBV28	TRBJ2-1	.	TGTGCCAGCACTCTATGGGGTGATAAGACCTACAATGAGCAGTTCTTC	CASTLWGDKTYNEQFF
.	18	TRBV7-2	TRBJ1-3	.	TGTGCCAGCAGCGACTTCCCAGGGGCGCACATCTCTGGAAACACCATATATTTT	CASSDFPGAHISGNTIYF
few	16	TRBV27	TRBJ2-1	.	TGTGCCAGCAGTTTATCCAAGCCCAAACGGGATGGTGAGCAGTTCTTC	CASSLSKPKRDGEQFF
.	15	TRBV5-4	TRBJ2-3	.	TGTGCCAGCAGCTTGGAACAGGGTAGCACAGATACGCAGTATTTT	CASSLEQGSTDTQYF
once	13	TRBV2	TRBJ1-2	TRBD1	TGTGCCAGCAGTAAGACAGGGACGGGTGGCTACACCTTC	CASSKTGTGGYTF
.	15	TRBV5-1	TRBJ2-3	.	TGCGCCAGCAGCTTGGTGGCAGGTCTTGCAGATACGCAGTATTTT	CASSLVAGLADTQYF
few	15	TRBV7-3	TRBJ2-3	.	TGTGCCAGCAGCTCCCGGGGGGCGATAACAGATACGCAGTATTTT	CASSSRGAITDTQYF